This T cell receptor beta chain was identified in a study of CD4 and CD8 cells across lung adenocarcinoma regions. TCRdb re-called the PCR reads with MiXCR, one entry per CDR3 protein. The sample lists about 6,400 distinct CDR3 sequences; 51% were seen once. This clonotype is large by share. The CDR3 runs 15 residues. Germline assignment: CDR1 MNHNS and CDR2 SASEGT. V dropped 5 bases and J dropped 2 bases, with 14 bases sitting between them. The patients had localized lung adenocarcinoma, a non-small cell subtype. The J gene is TRBJ2-3, the V gene TRBV6-1, with a weak D call TRBD2 (6 bases). The TCR sequence derives from a female donor with lung adenocarcinoma. The CD4 and CD8 labels of this study may be unreliable. Sequenced sample: CD4+ T cells from the center of a lung tumor. CDR3 residues: CASSRSGAPTDTQYF. CDR3 nucleotide sequence: TGTGCCAGCAGTAGGTCGGGAGCCCCCACAGATACGCAGTATTTT.